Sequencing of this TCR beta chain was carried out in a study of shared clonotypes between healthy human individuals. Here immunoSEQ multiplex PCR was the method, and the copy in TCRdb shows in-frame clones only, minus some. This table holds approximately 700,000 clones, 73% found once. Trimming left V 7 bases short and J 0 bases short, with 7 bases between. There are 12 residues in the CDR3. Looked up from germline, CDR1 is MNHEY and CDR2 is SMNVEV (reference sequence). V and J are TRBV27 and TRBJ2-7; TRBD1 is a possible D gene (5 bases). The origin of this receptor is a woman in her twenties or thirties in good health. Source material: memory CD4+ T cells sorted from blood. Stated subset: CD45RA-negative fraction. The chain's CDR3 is CASKDSSYEQYF. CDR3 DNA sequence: TGTGCCAGCAAAGACAGCTCCTACGAGCAGTACTTC.